This T cell receptor (beta chain) was captured in a study of beta chain features in type 1 diabetes. This clone was detected only a few times. Its antigen is as yet unknown. The investigators reverse transcribed all of the isolated RNA, so they sequenced expressed TCRB transcripts. TCRdb keeps only in-frame clones here, not all; method: immunoSEQ multiplex PCR. The sample comprises hundreds of thousands of clones, around an eighth of which are singletons, and less than 0.025% rests with the top ten. The study, taken as a whole, reports: Moderate yet significant TCRB CDR3 shortening was seen in Type 1 diabetes patients in all four CD4+ subsets.

Germline values: CDR1 LGHNA, CDR2 YNFKEQ. The V segment lost 3 bases and the J segment 7 bases; nucleotides outside the gene matches: 9. CDR3 length equals 16 residues. Sequencing was carried out using naive CD4+ T cells from blood. The sequence was collected from a man between 18 and 29 years old with type 1 diabetes. The chain uses TRBV4-2 and TRBJ1-4, with 9 bases identical to TRBD1. The CDR3 nucleotides read TGTGCCAGCAGCCAGGCCCGACAGGGGGTGGCTGAAAAACTGTTTTTT. It yields the protein CASSQARQGVAEKLFF.